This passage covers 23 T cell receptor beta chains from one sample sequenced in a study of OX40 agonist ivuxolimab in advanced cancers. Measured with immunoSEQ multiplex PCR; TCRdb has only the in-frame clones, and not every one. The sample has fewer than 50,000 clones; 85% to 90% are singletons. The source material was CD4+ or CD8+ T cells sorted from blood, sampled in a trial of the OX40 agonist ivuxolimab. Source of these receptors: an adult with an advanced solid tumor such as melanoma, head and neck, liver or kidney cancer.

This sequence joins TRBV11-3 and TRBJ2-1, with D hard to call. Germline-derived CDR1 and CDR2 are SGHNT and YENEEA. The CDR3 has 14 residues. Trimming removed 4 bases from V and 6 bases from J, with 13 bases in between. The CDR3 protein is CASSSNRAPNEQFF. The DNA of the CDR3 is TGTGCCAGCAGCTCAAACCGGGCCCCCAATGAGCAGTTCTTC.

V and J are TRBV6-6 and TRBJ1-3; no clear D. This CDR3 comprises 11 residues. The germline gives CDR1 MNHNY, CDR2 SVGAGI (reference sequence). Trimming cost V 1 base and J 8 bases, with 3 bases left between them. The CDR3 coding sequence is TGTGCCAGCAGTTACTGGGACACCATATATTTT. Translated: CASSYWDTIYF.

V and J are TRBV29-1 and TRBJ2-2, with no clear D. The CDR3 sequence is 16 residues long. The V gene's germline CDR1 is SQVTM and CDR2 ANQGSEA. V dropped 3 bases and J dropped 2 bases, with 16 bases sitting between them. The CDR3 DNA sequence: TGCAGCGTTGAGGTCCCCCTAACGATTAACACCGGGGAGCTGTTTTTT. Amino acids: CSVEVPLTINTGELFF.

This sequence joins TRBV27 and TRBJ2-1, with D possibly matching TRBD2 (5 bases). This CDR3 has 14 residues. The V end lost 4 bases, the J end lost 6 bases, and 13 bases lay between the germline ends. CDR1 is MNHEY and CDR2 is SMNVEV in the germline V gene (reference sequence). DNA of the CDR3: TGTGCCAGCAGTTCTTCTGGACTCTTCAATGAGCAGTTCTTC. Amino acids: CASSSSGLFNEQFF.

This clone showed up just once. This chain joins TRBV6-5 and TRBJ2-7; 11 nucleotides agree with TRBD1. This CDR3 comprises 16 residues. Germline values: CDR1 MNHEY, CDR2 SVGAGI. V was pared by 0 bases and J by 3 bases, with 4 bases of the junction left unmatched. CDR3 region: CASSYSDRGLLYEQYF. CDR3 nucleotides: TGTGCCAGCAGTTACTCGGACAGGGGGCTGCTCTACGAGCAGTACTTC.

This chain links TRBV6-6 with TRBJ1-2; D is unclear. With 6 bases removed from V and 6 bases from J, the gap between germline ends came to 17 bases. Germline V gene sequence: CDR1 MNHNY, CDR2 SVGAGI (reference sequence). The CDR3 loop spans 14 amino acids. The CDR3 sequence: CASRPREDRNGYTF. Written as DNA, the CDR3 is TGTGCCAGCAGACCCCGGGAGGATCGAAATGGCTACACCTTC.

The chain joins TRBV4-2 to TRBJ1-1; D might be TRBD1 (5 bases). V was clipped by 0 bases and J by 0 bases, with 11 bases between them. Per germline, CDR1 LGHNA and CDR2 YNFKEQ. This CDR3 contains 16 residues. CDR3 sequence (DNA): TGTGCCAGCAGCCAAGACGGGGGGGGAATGAACACTGAAGCTTTCTTT. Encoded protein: CASSQDGGGMNTEAFF.

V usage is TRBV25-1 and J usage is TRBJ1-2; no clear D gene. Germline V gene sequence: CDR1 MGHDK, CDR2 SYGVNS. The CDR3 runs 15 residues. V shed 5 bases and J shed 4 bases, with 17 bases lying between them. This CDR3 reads CASSFGEIDTYGYTF. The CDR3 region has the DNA TGTGCCAGCAGTTTTGGCGAAATCGATACCTATGGCTACACCTTC.

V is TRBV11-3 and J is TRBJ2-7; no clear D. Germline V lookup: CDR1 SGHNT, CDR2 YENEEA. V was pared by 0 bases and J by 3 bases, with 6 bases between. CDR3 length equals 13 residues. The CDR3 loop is CASSLDPFYEQYF. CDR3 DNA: TGTGCCAGCAGCTTAGACCCCTTCTACGAGCAGTACTTC. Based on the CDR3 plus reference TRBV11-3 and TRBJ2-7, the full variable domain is EAGVVQSPRYKIIEKKQPVAFWCNPISGHNTLYWYLQNLGQGPELLIRYENEEAVDDSQLPKDRFSAERLKGVDSTLKIQPAELGDSAVYLCASSLDPFYEQYFGPGTRLTVT.

CDR3 loop: CSVQGNEQFF. In DNA form, the CDR3 reads TGCAGTGTCCAGGGCAATGAGCAGTTCTTC. This chain uses TRBV20-1 with TRBJ2-1; weak D call: TRBD1 (5 bases). The CDR3 consists of 10 residues. Germline V gene sequence: CDR1 DFQATT, CDR2 SNEGSKA (reference sequence). The V gene lost 7 bases and the J gene lost 6 bases, with 7 bases spanning the gap.

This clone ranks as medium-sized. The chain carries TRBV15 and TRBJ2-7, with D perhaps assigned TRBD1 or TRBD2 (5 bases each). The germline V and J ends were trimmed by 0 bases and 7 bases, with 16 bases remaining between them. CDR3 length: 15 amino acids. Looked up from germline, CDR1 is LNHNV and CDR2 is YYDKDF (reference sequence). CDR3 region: CATSRDRGVAREQYF. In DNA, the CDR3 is TGTGCCACCAGCAGAGATCGAGGGGTAGCGCGGGAGCAGTACTTC. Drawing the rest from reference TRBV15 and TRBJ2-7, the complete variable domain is DAMVIQNPRYQVTQFGKPVTLSCSQTLNHNVMYWYQQKSSQAPKLLFHYYDKDFNNEADTPDNFQSRRPNTSFCFLDIRSPGLGDTAMYLCATSRDRGVAREQYFGPGTRLTVT.

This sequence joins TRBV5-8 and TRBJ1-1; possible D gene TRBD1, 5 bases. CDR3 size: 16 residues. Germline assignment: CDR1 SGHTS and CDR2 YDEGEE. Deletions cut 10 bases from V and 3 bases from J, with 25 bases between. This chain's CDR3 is CAPKLEEGPLYTEAFF. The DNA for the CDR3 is TGTGCCCCCAAGCTGGAGGAGGGACCCCTCTACACTGAAGCTTTCTTT. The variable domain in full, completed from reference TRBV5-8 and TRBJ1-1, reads EAGVTQSPTHLIKTRGQQATLRCSPISGHTSVYWYQQALGLGLQFLLWYDEGEERNRGNFPPRFSGRQFPNYSSELNVNALELEDSALYLCAPKLEEGPLYTEAFFGQGTRLTVV.

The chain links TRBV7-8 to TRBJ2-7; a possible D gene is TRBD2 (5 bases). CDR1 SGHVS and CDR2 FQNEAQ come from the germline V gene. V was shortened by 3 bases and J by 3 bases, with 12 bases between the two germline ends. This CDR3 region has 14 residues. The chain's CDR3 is CASSLRRANYEQYF. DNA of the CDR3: TGTGCCAGCAGCTTGCGGCGGGCAAACTACGAGCAGTACTTC.

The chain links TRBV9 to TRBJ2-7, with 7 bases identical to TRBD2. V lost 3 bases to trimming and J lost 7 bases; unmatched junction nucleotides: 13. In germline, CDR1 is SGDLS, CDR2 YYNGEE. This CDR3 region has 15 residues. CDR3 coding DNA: TGTGCCAGCAGCGCTGGACTAGGACCAATAGGGGAGCAGTACTTC. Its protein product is CASSAGLGPIGEQYF. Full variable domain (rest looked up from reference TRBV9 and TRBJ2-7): DSGVTQTPKHLITATGQRVTLRCSPRSGDLSVYWYQQSLDQGLQFLIQYYNGEERAKGNILERFSAQQFPDLHSELNLSSLELGDSALYFCASSAGLGPIGEQYFGPGTRLTVT.

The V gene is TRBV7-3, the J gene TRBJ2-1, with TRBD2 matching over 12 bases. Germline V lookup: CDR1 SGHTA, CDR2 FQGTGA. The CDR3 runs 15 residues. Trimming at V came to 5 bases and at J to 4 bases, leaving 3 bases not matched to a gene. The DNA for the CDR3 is TGTGCCAGCAGCCCAGGACTAGCGGGGTACAATGAGCAGTTCTTC. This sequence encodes CASSPGLAGYNEQFF.

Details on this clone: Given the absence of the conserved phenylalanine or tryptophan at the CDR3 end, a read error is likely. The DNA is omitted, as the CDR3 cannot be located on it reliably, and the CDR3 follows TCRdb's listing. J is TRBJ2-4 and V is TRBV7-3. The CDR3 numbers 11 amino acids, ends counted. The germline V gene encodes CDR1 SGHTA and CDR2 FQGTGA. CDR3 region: CASSSFRAADG.

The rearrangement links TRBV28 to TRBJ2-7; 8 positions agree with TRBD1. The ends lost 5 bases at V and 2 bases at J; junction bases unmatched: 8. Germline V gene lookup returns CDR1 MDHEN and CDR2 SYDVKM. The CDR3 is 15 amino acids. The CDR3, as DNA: TGTGCCAGCAGTGTAATAGACAGGGGTGCCTACGAGCAGTACTTC. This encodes CASSVIDRGAYEQYF.

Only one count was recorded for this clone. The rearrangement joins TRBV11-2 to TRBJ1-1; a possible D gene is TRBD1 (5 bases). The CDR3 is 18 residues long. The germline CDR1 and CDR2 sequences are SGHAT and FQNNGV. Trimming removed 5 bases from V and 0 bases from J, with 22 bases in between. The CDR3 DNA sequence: TGTGCCAGCAGCGTAAGCAGACACACCGGACATTTGAACACTGAAGCTTTCTTT. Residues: CASSVSRHTGHLNTEAFF.

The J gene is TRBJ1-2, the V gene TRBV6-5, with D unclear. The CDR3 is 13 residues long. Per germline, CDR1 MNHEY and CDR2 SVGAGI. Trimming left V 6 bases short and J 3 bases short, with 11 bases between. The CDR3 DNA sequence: TGTGCCAGCAGCCCAGACGGGTACTATGGCTACACCTTC. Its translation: CASSPDGYYGYTF.

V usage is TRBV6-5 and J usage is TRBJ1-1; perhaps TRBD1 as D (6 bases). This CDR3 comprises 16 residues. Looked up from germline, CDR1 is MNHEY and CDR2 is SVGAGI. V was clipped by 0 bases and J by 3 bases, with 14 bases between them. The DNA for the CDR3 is TGTGCCAGCAGTTACTCGGGGGGCCGCGGAGACACTGAAGCTTTCTTT. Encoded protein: CASSYSGGRGDTEAFF.

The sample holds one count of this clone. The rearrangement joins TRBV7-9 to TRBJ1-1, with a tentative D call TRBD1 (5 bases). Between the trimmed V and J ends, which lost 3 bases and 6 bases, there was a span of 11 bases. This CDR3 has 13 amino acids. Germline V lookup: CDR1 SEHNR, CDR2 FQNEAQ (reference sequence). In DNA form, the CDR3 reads TGTGCCAGCAGCTTCTTACAGGCAGCTGAAGCTTTCTTT. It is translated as CASSFLQAAEAFF.

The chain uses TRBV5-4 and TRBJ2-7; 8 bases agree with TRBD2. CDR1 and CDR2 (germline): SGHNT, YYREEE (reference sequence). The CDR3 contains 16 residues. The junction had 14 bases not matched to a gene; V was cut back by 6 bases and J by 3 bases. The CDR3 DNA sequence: TGTGCCAGCACCTCCGCGCGCGCGGGGGGCCACTACGAGCAGTACTTC. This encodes CASTSARAGGHYEQYF.

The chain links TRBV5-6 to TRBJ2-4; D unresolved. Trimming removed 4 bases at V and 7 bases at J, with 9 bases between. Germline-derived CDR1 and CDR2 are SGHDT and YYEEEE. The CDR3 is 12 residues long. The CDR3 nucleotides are TGTGCCAGCAGCATGGATAAGAACATTCAGTACTTC. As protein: CASSMDKNIQYF.